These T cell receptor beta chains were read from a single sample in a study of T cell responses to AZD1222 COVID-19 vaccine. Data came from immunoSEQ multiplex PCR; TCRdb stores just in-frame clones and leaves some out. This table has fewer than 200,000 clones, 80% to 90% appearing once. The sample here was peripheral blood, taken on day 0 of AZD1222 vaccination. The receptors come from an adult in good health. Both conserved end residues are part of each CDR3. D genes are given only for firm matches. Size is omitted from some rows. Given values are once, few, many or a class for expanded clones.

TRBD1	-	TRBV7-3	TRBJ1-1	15	CASSQTGGGKTEAFF	TGTGCCAGCAGCCAGACAGGGGGTGGAAAAACTGAAGCTTTCTTT
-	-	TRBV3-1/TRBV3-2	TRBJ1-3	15	CASSQGDHSGNTIYF	TGTGCCAGCAGCCAAGGGGATCACTCTGGAAACACCATATATTTT
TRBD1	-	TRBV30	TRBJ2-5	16	CAWSGLGTGYQETQYF	TGTGCCTGGAGTGGTCTCGGGACAGGGTATCAAGAGACCCAGTACTTC
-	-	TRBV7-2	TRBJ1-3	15	CASSLVYRSGNTIYF	TGTGCCAGCAGCTTAGTATATCGCTCTGGAAACACCATATATTTT
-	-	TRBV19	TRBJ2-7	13	CASSLGQSYEQYF	TGTGCCAGTAGTCTTGGACAGTCCTACGAGCAGTACTTC
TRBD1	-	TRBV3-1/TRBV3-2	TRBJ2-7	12	CASSHAGGKQYF	TGTGCCAGCAGCCACGCAGGGGGCAAGCAGTACTTC
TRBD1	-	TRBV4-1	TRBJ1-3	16	CASSQDSTGSGNTIYF	TGCGCCAGCAGCCAAGACTCGACAGGGTCAGGAAACACCATATATTTT
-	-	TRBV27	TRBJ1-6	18	CASSFLGTSGAYNSPLHF	TGTGCCAGCAGTTTTCTGGGAACTTCGGGGGCTTATAATTCACCCCTCCACTTT
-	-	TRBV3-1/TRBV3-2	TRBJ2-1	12	CASSQEWNEQFF	TGTGCCAGCAGCCAAGAATGGAATGAGCAGTTCTTC
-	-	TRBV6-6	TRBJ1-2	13	CASSYQGLGGYTF	TGTGCCAGCAGTTACCAGGGCCTGGGAGGCTACACCTTC
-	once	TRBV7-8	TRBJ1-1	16	CASSSKRRQLNTEAFF	TGTGCCAGCAGCTCAAAGAGACGACAGCTGAACACTGAAGCTTTCTTT
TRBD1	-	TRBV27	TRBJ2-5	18	CASSPTVRQGVKQETQYF	TGTGCCAGCAGTCCCACAGTTCGACAGGGCGTGAAGCAAGAGACCCAGTACTTC
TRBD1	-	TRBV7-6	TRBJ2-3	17	CASSPYGQGSGADTQYF	TGTGCCAGCAGCCCATACGGACAGGGGAGTGGGGCAGATACGCAGTATTTT
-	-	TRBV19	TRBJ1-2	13	CASSIRGFNGYTF	TGTGCCAGTAGTATCCGGGGTTTTAATGGCTACACCTTC
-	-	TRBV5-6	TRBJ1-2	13	CASSTRDFYGYTF	TGTGCCAGCAGCACCCGGGACTTTTATGGCTACACCTTC
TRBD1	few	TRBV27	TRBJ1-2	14	CASSDRQGFDGYTF	TGTGCCAGCAGTGACAGACAGGGTTTCGATGGCTACACCTTC
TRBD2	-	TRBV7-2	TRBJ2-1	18	CASSPGRAASGSYNEQFF	TGTGCCAGCAGCCCGGGGAGGGCGGCTAGCGGGAGCTACAATGAGCAGTTCTTC
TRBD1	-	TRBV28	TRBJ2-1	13	CASSQQGANEQFF	TGTGCCAGCAGTCAACAGGGGGCGAATGAGCAGTTCTTC
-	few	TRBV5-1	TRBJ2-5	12	CASSLAGETQYF	TGCGCCAGCAGCTTGGCAGGGGAGACCCAGTACTTC
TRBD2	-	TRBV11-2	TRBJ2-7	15	CASSLSAGAQYEQYF	TGTGCCAGCAGCTTGTCAGCGGGAGCACAGTACGAGCAGTACTTC
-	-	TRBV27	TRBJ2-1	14	CASSLGGAYNEQFF	TGTGCCAGCAGTTTGGGGGGAGCCTACAATGAGCAGTTCTTC
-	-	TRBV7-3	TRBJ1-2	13	CASSLVGNYGYTF	TGTGCCAGCAGCTTAGTAGGGAACTATGGCTACACCTTC
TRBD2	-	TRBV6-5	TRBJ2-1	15	CASSPDGGSYNEQFF	TGTGCCAGCAGTCCCGACGGGGGGTCCTACAATGAGCAGTTCTTC
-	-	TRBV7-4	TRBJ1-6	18	CASSSLRAGRSYNSPLHF	TGTGCCAGCAGCTCCTTGAGGGCGGGGAGGTCCTATAATTCACCCCTCCACTTT
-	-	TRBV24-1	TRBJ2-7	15	CATSDFVSGSYEQYF	TGTGCCACCAGTGATTTCGTGTCCGGTTCCTACGAGCAGTACTTC
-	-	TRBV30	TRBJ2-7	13	CAWSMPGPPGPYF	TGTGCCTGGAGTATGCCGGGACCTCCGGGCCCGTACTTC
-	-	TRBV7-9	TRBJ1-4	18	CASSSPYRRKLGDEKLFF	TGTGCCAGCAGCTCCCCGTACAGGAGGAAGTTGGGTGATGAAAAACTGTTTTTT
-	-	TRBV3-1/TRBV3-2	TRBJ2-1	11	CASSQSVEQFF	TGTGCCAGCAGCCAATCGGTTGAGCAGTTCTTC
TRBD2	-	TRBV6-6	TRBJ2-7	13	CASSYLREGEQYF	TGTGCCAGCAGTTACCTCAGGGAGGGCGAGCAGTACTTC
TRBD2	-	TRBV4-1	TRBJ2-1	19	CASSQEGGLAGGPYNEQFF	TGCGCCAGCAGCCAAGAAGGAGGACTAGCGGGGGGTCCCTACAATGAGCAGTTCTTC
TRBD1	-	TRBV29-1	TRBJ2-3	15	CSVGGQGAHTDTQYF	TGCAGCGTTGGAGGACAGGGGGCACACACAGATACGCAGTATTTT
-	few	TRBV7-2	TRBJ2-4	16	CASSLEASTVLNIQYF	TGTGCCAGCAGCTTAGAGGCCAGCACGGTATTGAACATTCAGTACTTC
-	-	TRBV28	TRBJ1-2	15	CASSLLQGQDYGYTF	TGTGCCAGCAGTTTATTGCAGGGGCAGGACTATGGCTACACCTTC
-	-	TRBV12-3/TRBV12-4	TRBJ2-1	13	CASSLAGVGEQFF	TGTGCCAGCAGTTTAGCAGGGGTTGGTGAGCAGTTCTTC
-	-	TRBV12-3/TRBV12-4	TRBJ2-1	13	CASSQRTEGEQFF	TGTGCCAGCAGTCAAAGGACCGAGGGTGAGCAGTTCTTC
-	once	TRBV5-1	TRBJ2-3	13	CASSLRPKDTQYF	TGCGCCAGCAGCTTGCGACCGAAAGATACGCAGTATTTT
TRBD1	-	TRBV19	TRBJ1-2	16	CASSELQGAVNYGYTF	TGTGCCAGTAGTGAACTACAGGGGGCCGTCAACTATGGCTACACCTTC
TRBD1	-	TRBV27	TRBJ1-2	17	CASSFTGTGGEGYGYTF	TGTGCCAGCAGTTTTACCGGGACAGGGGGCGAGGGTTATGGCTACACCTTC
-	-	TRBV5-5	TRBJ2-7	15	CASSASGRHSHEQYF	TGTGCCAGCAGCGCATCAGGGAGACATTCCCACGAGCAGTACTTC
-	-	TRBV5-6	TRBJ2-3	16	CASRRTASLSTDTQYF	TGTGCCAGCAGACGGACAGCTTCACTTAGCACAGATACGCAGTATTTT
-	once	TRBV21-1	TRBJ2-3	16	CASMGVGSGAEDTQYF	-
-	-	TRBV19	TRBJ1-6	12	CASSTTNSPLHF	TGTGCCAGTAGTACGACTAATTCACCCCTCCACTTT
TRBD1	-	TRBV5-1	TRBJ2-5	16	CASTLRGQNPQETQYF	TGCGCCAGCACCTTACGGGGACAGAATCCCCAAGAGACCCAGTACTTC
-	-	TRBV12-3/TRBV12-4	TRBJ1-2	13	CASSKARFDGYTF	TGTGCCAGCAGTAAAGCCAGGTTTGACGGCTACACCTTC
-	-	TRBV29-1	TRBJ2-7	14	CSVGSVSRIHEQYF	TGCAGCGTTGGCTCGGTATCTCGAATCCACGAGCAGTACTTC
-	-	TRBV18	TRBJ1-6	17	CASSPPGESSYNSPLHF	TGTGCCAGCTCACCACCCGGGGAGAGCTCCTATAATTCACCCCTCCACTTT
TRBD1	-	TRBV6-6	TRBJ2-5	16	CASRSSTGIGRETQYF	TGTGCCAGCAGATCCTCGACAGGGATTGGTCGAGAGACCCAGTACTTC
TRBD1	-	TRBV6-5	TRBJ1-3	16	CASSSRQGGSGNTIYF	TGTGCCAGCAGTTCCCGACAGGGAGGCTCTGGAAACACCATATATTTT
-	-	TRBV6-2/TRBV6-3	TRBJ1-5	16	CASSYLSGRGSQPQHF	TGTGCCAGCAGCTATTTATCGGGGCGCGGTAGTCAGCCCCAGCATTTT
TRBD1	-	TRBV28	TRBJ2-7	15	CASSGGQGAWREQYF	TGTGCCAGCAGTGGGGGACAGGGGGCTTGGCGCGAGCAGTACTTC
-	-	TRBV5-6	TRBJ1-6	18	CASSLGARGVAYNSPLHF	TGTGCCAGCAGCTTGGGGGCTCGGGGAGTCGCCTATAATTCACCCCTCCACTTT
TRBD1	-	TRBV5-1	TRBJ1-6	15	CASSLANRGDSPLHF	TGCGCCAGCAGCTTGGCTAACAGGGGGGATTCACCCCTCCACTTT
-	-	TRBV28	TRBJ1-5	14	CASSLSVSNQPQHF	TGTGCCAGCAGTTTGAGTGTCAGCAATCAGCCCCAGCATTTT